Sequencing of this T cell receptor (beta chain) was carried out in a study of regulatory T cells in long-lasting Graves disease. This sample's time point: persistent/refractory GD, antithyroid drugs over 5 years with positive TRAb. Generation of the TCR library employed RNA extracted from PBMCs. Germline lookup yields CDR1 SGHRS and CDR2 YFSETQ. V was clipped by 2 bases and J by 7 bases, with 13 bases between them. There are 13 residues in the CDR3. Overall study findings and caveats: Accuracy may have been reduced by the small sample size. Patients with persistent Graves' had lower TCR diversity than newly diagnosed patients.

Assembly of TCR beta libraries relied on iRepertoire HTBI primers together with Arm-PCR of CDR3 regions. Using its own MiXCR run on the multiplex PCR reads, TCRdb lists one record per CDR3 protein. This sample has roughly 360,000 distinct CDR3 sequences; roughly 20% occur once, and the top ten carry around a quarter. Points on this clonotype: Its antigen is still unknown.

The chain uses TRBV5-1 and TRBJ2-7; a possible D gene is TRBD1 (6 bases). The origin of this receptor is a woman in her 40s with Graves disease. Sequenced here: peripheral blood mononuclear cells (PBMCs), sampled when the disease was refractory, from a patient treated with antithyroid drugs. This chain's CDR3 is CASSFTGYLEQYF. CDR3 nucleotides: TGCGCCAGCAGCTTCACAGGGTATTTGGAGCAGTACTTC.